This T cell receptor beta chain was recovered during a study of blood T cell repertoires in COVID-19. The repertoire was sequenced with immunoSEQ multiplex PCR; TCRdb's copy has only in-frame clones and lacks some. The data hold 150,000 to 200,000 clones, with roughly 88% observed a single time. Sequencing was performed on peripheral blood. The receptor comes from a woman in her sixties with acute or convalescent COVID-19.

The CDR3 spells CASSSRTGLNYGYTF. The CDR3 DNA reads as TGTGCCAGCAGTTCCAGGACAGGGCTTAACTATGGCTACACCTTC. The chain employs TRBV27 and TRBJ1-2, with 8 nucleotides matching TRBD1. V was pared by 4 bases and J by 1 base, with 5 bases of the junction left unmatched. The CDR3 consists of 15 residues. CDR1 is MNHEY and CDR2 is SMNVEV in the germline V gene (reference sequence).